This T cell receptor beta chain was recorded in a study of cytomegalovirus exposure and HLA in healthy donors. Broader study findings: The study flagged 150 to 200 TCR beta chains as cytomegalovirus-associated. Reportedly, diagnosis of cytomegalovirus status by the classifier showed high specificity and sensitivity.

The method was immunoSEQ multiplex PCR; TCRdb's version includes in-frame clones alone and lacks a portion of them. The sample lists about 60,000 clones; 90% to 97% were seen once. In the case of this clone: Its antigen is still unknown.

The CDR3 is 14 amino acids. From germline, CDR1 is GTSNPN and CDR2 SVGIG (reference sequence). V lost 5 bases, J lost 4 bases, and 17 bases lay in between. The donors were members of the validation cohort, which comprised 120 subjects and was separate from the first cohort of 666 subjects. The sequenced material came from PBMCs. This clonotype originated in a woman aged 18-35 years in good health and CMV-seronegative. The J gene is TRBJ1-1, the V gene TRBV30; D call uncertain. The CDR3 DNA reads TGTGCCTGGGGAACCCGCCGGGGAGTCACTGAAGCTTTCTTT. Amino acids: CAWGTRRGVTEAFF.